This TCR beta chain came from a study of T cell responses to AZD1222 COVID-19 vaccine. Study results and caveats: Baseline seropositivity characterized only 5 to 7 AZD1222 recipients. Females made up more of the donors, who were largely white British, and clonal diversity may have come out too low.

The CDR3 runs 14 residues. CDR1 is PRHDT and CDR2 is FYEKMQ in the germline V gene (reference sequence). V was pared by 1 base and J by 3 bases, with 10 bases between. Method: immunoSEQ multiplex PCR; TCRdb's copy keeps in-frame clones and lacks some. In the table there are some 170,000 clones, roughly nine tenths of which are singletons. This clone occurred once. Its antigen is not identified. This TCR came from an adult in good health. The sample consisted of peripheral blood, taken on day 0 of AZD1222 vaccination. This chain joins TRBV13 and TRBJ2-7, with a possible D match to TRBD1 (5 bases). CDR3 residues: CASSLESQVYEQYF. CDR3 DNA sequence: TGTGCCAGCAGCTTAGAATCACAGGTCTACGAGCAGTACTTC. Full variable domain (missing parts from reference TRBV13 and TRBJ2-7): AAGVIQSPRHLIKEKRETATLKCYPIPRHDTVYWYQQGPGQDPQFLISFYEKMQSDKGSIPDRFSAQQFSDYHSELNMSSLELGDSALYFCASSLESQVYEQYFGPGTRLTVT.